This T cell receptor beta chain was identified in a study of cytomegalovirus exposure and HLA in healthy donors. The V gene end was trimmed by 7 bases and the J gene end by 3 bases; junction bases not matched to a gene: 6. Germline V CDR1 and CDR2: SGHRS, YFSETQ. This CDR3 has 14 residues. PCR was performed using 60 Vbeta and 13 Jbeta primers. The data were produced by immunoSEQ multiplex PCR, yet TCRdb's version contains in-frame clones alone and is incomplete. The sample has around 97,000 clones, 73% seen once; the top ten hold about 3.7%. Of note for this clone: Its matching antigen is unknown.

Notes on the study in general: Most of the TCR beta V segments (in an earlier analysis) were productive either about 87% or about 30% of the time.

The specimen sequenced was PBMCs. The V call is TRBV5-1, the J call TRBJ2-3; TRBD2 matches 9 bases. The TCR comes from a man in his forties in good health and CMV-seronegative. CDR3 in amino acids: CASSPGLATDTQYF. The CDR3, as DNA: TGCGCCAGCTCTCCGGGACTAGCAACAGATACGCAGTATTTT.